This T cell receptor beta chain was sequenced in a study of STAT5B mutations in CD4+ large granular lymphocyte leukemia. Whole-study results and caveats: CD4-sorted patient repertoires seemed more clonal than healthy CD4+ repertoires.

On this clone: The antigen remains undetermined.

The germline V gene encodes CDR1 SGHAT and CDR2 FQDESV (reference sequence). The V gene end was trimmed by 5 bases and the J gene end by 2 bases; junction bases not matched to a gene: 7. CDR3 length equals 16 residues. The data were produced by immunoSEQ multiplex PCR, yet TCRdb's version contains in-frame clones alone and is incomplete. The sample shows about 33,000 clones, about 70% of them seen only once. The sequence was collected from a human donor in good health. The chain has TRBV11-1 and TRBJ2-2; TRBD2 matches 8 bases. Sample: CD4+ T cells from blood buffy coats. CDR3 protein: CASSKDSGTNTGELFF. The CDR3, as DNA: TGTGCCAGCAGCAAAGATAGCGGGACCAACACCGGGGAGCTGTTTTTT. Together with reference TRBV11-1 and TRBJ2-2, the CDR3 gives the full variable domain: EAEVAQSPRYKITEKSQAVAFWCDPISGHATLYWYRQILGQGPELLVQFQDESVVDDSQLPKDRFSAERLKGVDSTLKIQPAELGDSAMYLCASSKDSGTNTGELFFGEGSRLTVL.